These 22 T cell receptor beta chains originate from one sample sequenced in a study of identical twins. One entry per CDR3 protein results from TCRdb running MiXCR on the 5' RACE reads. This table has some 630,000 distinct CDR3 sequences, around 7.4% appearing once. The same specimen was also included in a second study, on yellow fever vaccine responses in identical twins.

The sample was PBMCs. All receptors derive from a woman younger than 35 in good health.

V gene TRBV7-2 combines with J gene TRBJ1-5; no reliable D call. This CDR3 spans 15 amino acids. CDR1 and CDR2 from the germline V gene are SGHTA and FQGNSA. V lost 2 bases, J lost 0 bases, and 8 bases lay in between. The CDR3 DNA follows: TGTGCCAGCAGCTTATTAGGAAATAGCAATCAGCCCCAGCATTTT. Its protein is CASSLLGNSNQPQHF.

Concerning this clonotype: Sequence at one end of the junction differs from germline and may be a read error. The rearrangement links TRBV10-3 to TRBJ2-5; tentatively, D is TRBD1 (5 bases). CDR3 length: 19 residues. Germline CDR1 is ENHRY and CDR2 is SYGVKD. CDR3 in amino acids: CAFSFDPGLVGIPRETQYF. The CDR3 nucleotides are TGTGCCTTCAGTTTCGACCCAGGGTTGGTGGGGATACCGCGGGAGACCCAGTACTTC.

The V gene is TRBV9, the J gene TRBJ2-7, with TRBD2 matching over 8 bases. The CDR3 is 14 residues long. V shed 4 bases, J shed 4 bases, and the junction held 7 bases outside the gene matches. CDR1 SGDLS and CDR2 YYNGEE come from the germline V gene. This CDR3 reads CASSSSGGAYEQYF. CDR3 nucleotide sequence: TGTGCCAGCAGCTCCTCGGGGGGGGCATACGAGCAGTACTTC.

This clonotype was seen a few times. The chain joins TRBV5-1 to TRBJ2-3; D is unclear. Per germline, CDR1 SGHRS and CDR2 YFSETQ. V lost 4 bases, J lost 7 bases, and 10 bases lay in between. This CDR3 is 12 amino acids long. The CDR3 reads CASSPDSYTQYF. CDR3 nucleotides: TGCGCCAGCAGCCCCGATAGCTATACGCAGTATTTT.

V gene TRBV29-1 combines with J gene TRBJ2-2; 9 bases map to TRBD2. Germline CDR1 is SQVTM and CDR2 is ANQGSEA. This CDR3 is 14 amino acids long. The V segment lost 5 bases and the J segment 4 bases; nucleotides outside the gene matches: 5. The CDR3 region is CSVRRGGVTGELFF. CDR3 nucleotide sequence: TGCAGCGTTCGCCGCGGGGGGGTCACCGGGGAGCTGTTTTTT.

This clonotype was seen repeatedly, ten times or more. The gene calls are TRBV7-2 and TRBJ1-1; possible D gene TRBD1, 5 bases. The CDR3 extends over 13 amino acids. V lost 8 bases and J lost 7, with 17 bases in between. Germline loops: CDR1 SGHTA, CDR2 FQGNSA. The CDR3 nucleotides are TGTGCCAGCGGAGGGAGGGGATCCGGTGAAGCTTTCTTT. It yields the protein CASGGRGSGEAFF.

This chain connects TRBV18 to TRBJ2-1; D unclear. The germline V gene has CDR1 KGHSH and CDR2 LQKENI. The CDR3 length is 13 residues. Trimming removed 0 bases from V and 7 bases from J, with 7 bases in between. The CDR3 DNA follows: TGTGCCAGCTCACCACCGACAAGTAATGAGCAGTTCTTC. Its protein product is CASSPPTSNEQFF.

This clonotype appeared many times. This chain joins TRBV12-3 or TRBV12-4 and TRBJ2-1, with 9 bases identical to TRBD1. V was pared by 4 bases and J by 7 bases, with 8 bases of the junction left unmatched. The length of the CDR3 is 15 residues. This CDR3 is CASSSGQGVGNEQFF. The CDR3, as DNA: TGTGCCAGCAGTTCGGGACAGGGCGTTGGGAATGAGCAGTTCTTC.

This clonotype was detected many times. J is TRBJ2-1 and V is TRBV10-3, with D possibly matching TRBD2 (6 bases). The CDR3 length is 17 residues. CDR1 and CDR2 from the germline V gene are ENHRY and SYGVKD. V lost 10 bases, J lost 7 bases, and 29 bases lay in between. CDR3 sequence: CATATQIWTTGRNEQFF. CDR3 bases: TGTGCCACAGCGACTCAAATATGGACTACCGGAAGGAATGAGCAGTTCTTC.

This clonotype was seen ten or more times. V gene TRBV4-1 combines with J gene TRBJ1-5; D remains ambiguous. Germline V lookup: CDR1 MGHRA, CDR2 YSYEKL. Trimming took off 0 bases at V and 3 bases at J, with 9 bases between the two ends. This CDR3 is built from 15 residues. CDR3 region: CASSQDWGDNQPQHF. The CDR3 nucleotides read TGCGCCAGCAGCCAAGATTGGGGTGACAATCAGCCCCAGCATTTT.

This rearrangement joins TRBV7-6 to TRBJ2-3; D perhaps matches TRBD1 (5 bases). The CDR3 runs 17 residues. The germline CDR1 and CDR2 sequences are SGHVS and FNYEAQ. The V end was cut by 0 bases, the J end by 2 bases, with 15 bases between. This chain's CDR3 is CASSLAWTTQATDTQYF. CDR3 bases: TGTGCCAGCAGCTTAGCGTGGACAACCCAGGCCACAGATACGCAGTATTTT.

This clonotype was detected many times. CDR3 nucleotides: TGTGCCAGCAGCTTAGATCGTGGGGCATACTATGGCTACACCTTC. This translates into CASSLDRGAYYGYTF. The chain employs TRBV11-2 and TRBJ1-2, with D perhaps matching TRBD1 (5 bases). Trimming cost V 0 bases and J 3 bases, with 11 bases left between them. The CDR3 has 15 residues. Looked up from germline, CDR1 is SGHAT and CDR2 is FQNNGV.

The chain is built from TRBV18 and TRBJ2-1; 7 nucleotides align to TRBD2. Germline CDR1 and CDR2: KGHSH and LQKENI. The length of the CDR3 is 16 residues. V lost 0 bases and J lost 5; bases outside the gene matches: 7. CDR3 amino acids: CASSPPGGSPNNEQFF. In DNA, the CDR3 is TGTGCCAGCTCACCACCGGGGGGGAGCCCTAACAATGAGCAGTTCTTC.

This clonotype was observed a few times. This chain uses TRBV5-1 with TRBJ2-5; D is perhaps TRBD2 (6 bases). The CDR3 has 15 amino acids. CDR1 SGHRS and CDR2 YFSETQ come from the germline V gene. Trimming removed 2 bases from V and 5 bases from J, with 16 bases in between. The CDR3 here is CASSFWAGSDETQYF. The CDR3 nucleotides are TGCGCCAGCAGCTTTTGGGCGGGAAGCGATGAGACCCAGTACTTC.

In its sample, this clonotype was seen a few times. V gene TRBV15 combines with J gene TRBJ2-6, with 8 nucleotides matching TRBD1. The CDR3 is 17 residues long. Trimming removed 7 bases from V and 0 bases from J; junction bases left unmatched: 8. Looked up from germline, CDR1 is LNHNV and CDR2 is YYDKDF (reference sequence). CDR3 loop: CATKHGTGTSGANVLTF. The CDR3 bases are TGTGCCACCAAGCACGGGACAGGAACCTCTGGGGCCAACGTCCTGACTTTC.

The table lists this clonotype with a few counts. The chain carries TRBV3-1 and TRBJ1-1, with D perhaps TRBD1 (5 bases). The CDR3 loop spans 15 amino acids. V was shortened by 4 bases and J by 1 base, with 13 bases between the two germline ends. Germline assignment: CDR1 LGHDT and CDR2 YNNKEL (reference sequence). The CDR3 region has the DNA TGTGCCAGCAGCCCCCCTTGGGGCGGGAACACTGAAGCTTTCTTT. As protein: CASSPPWGGNTEAFF.

Only a few counts were recorded for this clonotype. The rearrangement joins TRBV11-2 to TRBJ2-1, with 9 bases matching TRBD1. This CDR3 spans 16 amino acids. The junction had 11 bases not matched to a gene; V was cut back by 5 bases and J by 6 bases. The V gene's germline CDR1 is SGHAT and CDR2 FQNNGV. The CDR3: CASSPNTGGASNEQFF. The CDR3, as DNA: TGTGCCAGCAGCCCGAACACAGGGGGCGCGAGCAATGAGCAGTTCTTC.

On this clonotype itself: A read error may account for a junction end that differs from germline. The chain couples TRBV7-2 to TRBJ1-3; D unresolved. The CDR3 loop spans 13 amino acids. In germline, CDR1 is SGHTA, CDR2 FQGNSA. The CDR3, as DNA: TGTGCCAGCAGCTTATTCTCTGGAAACACCACATATTTT. As protein: CASSLFSGNTTYF.

This clonotype was seen at least ten times. The rearrangement joins TRBV12-3 or TRBV12-4 to TRBJ1-3; D remains unclear. This CDR3 comprises 15 residues. The V end lost 6 bases, the J end lost 0 bases, and 12 bases lay between the germline ends. DNA for the CDR3: TGTGCCAGCAGCTTTGGGTTCCTCTCTGGAAACACCATATATTTT. It is translated as CASSFGFLSGNTIYF.

The sample holds a few counts of this clonotype. The genes are TRBV28 and TRBJ2-1, with D perhaps matching TRBD2 (5 bases). Germline CDR1 reads MDHEN; CDR2 reads SYDVKM. The germline V and J ends were trimmed by 2 bases and 7 bases, with 9 bases remaining between them. This CDR3 is 13 amino acids long. For the CDR3, the DNA is TGTGCCAGCAGTTTAGGACTCTGGAATGAGCAGTTCTTC. It is translated as CASSLGLWNEQFF. The variable domain in full, with the rest retrieved from reference TRBV28 and TRBJ2-1, is DVKVTQSSRYLVKRTGEKVFLECVQDMDHENMFWYRQDPGLGLRLIYFSYDVKMKEKGDIPEGYSVSREKKERFSLILESASTNQTSMYLCASSLGLWNEQFFGPGTRLTVL.

This clonotype was found a few times. This chain links TRBV2 with TRBJ2-7, with 11 bases aligning to TRBD1. The ends lost 6 bases at V and 4 bases at J; junction bases unmatched: 5. CDR1 and CDR2 from the germline V gene are SNHLY and FYNNEI. The CDR3 sequence is 14 residues long. Here the CDR3 reads CASRTGTGGYEQYV. For the CDR3, the DNA is TGTGCCAGCAGAACCGGGACAGGGGGGTACGAGCAGTACGTC.

At least ten counts were recorded for this clonotype. The J gene is TRBJ2-3, the V gene TRBV10-1; 10 positions agree with TRBD1. This CDR3 has 15 amino acids. V was pared by 5 bases and J by 1 base, with 3 bases of the junction left unmatched. CDR1 WNHNN and CDR2 SYGVQD come from the germline V gene (reference sequence). CDR3 protein: CASSSGTGGTDTQYF. In nucleotides, the CDR3 is TGCGCCAGCAGTTCCGGGACAGGGGGCACAGATACGCAGTATTTT.